These 15 T cell receptor beta chains were all obtained from the same sample, sequenced in a study of PD-1 blockade in classical Hodgkin lymphoma. Repertoires were generated with immunoSEQ multiplex PCR, while TCRdb's copy carries only in-frame clones and drops some. The sample lists about 7,600 clones; more than 70% were seen once. Each of the patients experienced relapse following autologous stem cell transplantation, and their brentuximab vedotin exposure differed. From thawed PBMCs, CD4+ T cells were purified using magnetic negative selection. Sequenced material: CD4+ T cells from blood, taken at baseline. Every receptor here comes from a human donor with classical Hodgkin lymphoma.

The CDR3 protein is CASRTGGISSPLHF. CDR3 bases: TGTGCCAGCAGAACAGGTGGTATTAGTTCACCCCTCCACTTT. The J gene is TRBJ1-6, the V gene TRBV6-5; weak D call: TRBD1 (5 bases). The CDR3 is made up of 14 amino acids. V dropped 6 bases and J dropped 9 bases, with 15 bases sitting between them. CDR1 and CDR2 from the germline V gene are MNHEY and SVGAGI.

The V and J genes are TRBV2 and TRBJ2-5, with 8 nucleotides matching TRBD1. Per the germline V gene, CDR1 is SNHLY and CDR2 is FYNNEI. V shed 6 bases, J shed 5 bases, and the junction held 11 bases outside the gene matches. This CDR3 has 15 residues. In DNA form, the CDR3 reads TGTGCCAGCAGATTTCAGGGGGCGGTGGCCGAGACCCAGTACTTC. This gives the protein CASRFQGAVAETQYF.

The gene calls are TRBV7-8 and TRBJ2-1, with 10 bases identical to TRBD2. There are 15 residues in the CDR3. V shed 7 bases and J 0 bases; nucleotides not matched to a gene: 3. Germline CDR1 reads SGHVS; CDR2 reads FQNEAQ. The CDR3 DNA reads TGTGCCAGCATCGGGACTAGCGCCTCCTACAATGAGCAGTTCTTC. Amino acid sequence: CASIGTSASYNEQFF.

With regard to this clone: One end of the junction does not line up with germline, which may come from a read error. The V and J genes are TRBV18 and TRBJ1-1; D not certain. Germline assignment: CDR1 KGHSH and CDR2 LQKENI. The CDR3 totals 12 residues. The CDR3 DNA sequence: TGTGCCAGCTCACCAAAGGGTACTGGAGCTTTCTTT. Translated: CASSPKGTGAFF.

This clone was seen only a few times. This chain joins TRBV6-1 and TRBJ2-7; no clear D. CDR1 is MNHNS, CDR2 SASEGT, per germline. V lost 6 bases and J lost 6, with 21 bases in between. CDR3 length: 15 amino acids. CDR3 amino acids: CASRLPQTQPGEQYF. The CDR3 region has the DNA TGTGCCAGCAGGCTACCCCAGACCCAGCCCGGCGAGCAGTACTTC.

This clone came up a few times. The gene calls are TRBV11-2 and TRBJ2-7, with TRBD1 matching over 7 bases. Germline-derived CDR1 and CDR2 are SGHAT and FQNNGV. There are 14 residues in the CDR3. V gave up 5 bases and J gave up 1 base; unmatched junction bases: 5. CDR3 sequence reads: CASSLRDRSYEQYF. The CDR3 DNA reads as TGTGCCAGCAGCCTTCGGGACAGATCCTACGAGCAGTACTTC.

The chain joins TRBV7-9 to TRBJ2-2; 7 bases agree with TRBD1. J lost 3 bases, V lost 1 base, and 2 bases had no gene match. The CDR3 covers 15 residues. In germline, CDR1 is SEHNR, CDR2 FQNEAQ (reference sequence). CDR3 region: CASSLGQGDTGELFF. The CDR3 DNA follows: TGTGCCAGCAGCTTAGGTCAGGGGGACACCGGGGAGCTGTTTTTT.

The genes are TRBV6-1 and TRBJ2-4, with TRBD1 as a possible D gene (5 bases). The germline V and J ends were trimmed by 9 bases and 0 bases, with 15 bases remaining between them. The germline V gene encodes CDR1 MNHNS and CDR2 SASEGT. This CDR3 has 15 amino acids. CDR3 sequence: CASLDSILAKNIQYF. The CDR3 DNA reads TGTGCCAGTCTAGACAGTATCCTAGCCAAAAACATTCAGTACTTC.

This clone has only a few counts. V and J are TRBV29-1 and TRBJ2-1; 9 bases agree with TRBD1. V gave up 6 bases and J gave up 9 bases; unmatched junction bases: 3. This CDR3 has 11 residues. Germline CDR1 SQVTM, CDR2 ANQGSEA. The CDR3: CSVQGAVEQFF. CDR3 DNA sequence: TGCAGCGTACAGGGGGCGGTTGAGCAGTTCTTC.

V usage is TRBV9 and J usage is TRBJ1-4; the D gene is possibly TRBD1 (5 bases). Germline CDR1 is SGDLS and CDR2 is YYNGEE. Trimming shortened V by 4 bases and J by 8 bases, and 18 bases separated the two germline ends. This CDR3 has 15 residues. CDR3 nucleotide sequence: TGTGCCAGCAGCCCCGGGGGAGGATTAATCGAAAAACTGTTTTTT. It translates to CASSPGGGLIEKLFF.

The rearrangement links TRBV4-1 to TRBJ2-7, with TRBD1 identical over 12 bases. J gave up 4 bases and V 0 bases, and 4 bases lay outside the gene matches. The CDR3 has 16 amino acids. Per germline, CDR1 MGHRA and CDR2 YSYEKL. The CDR3, as DNA: TGCGCCAGCAGCCAAGAAGGGGACAGGGGGCAGTACGAGCAGTACTTC. Translating gives CASSQEGDRGQYEQYF.

The V call is TRBV7-9, the J call TRBJ1-2, with 7 bases identical to TRBD1. V lost 1 base to trimming and J lost 7 bases; unmatched junction nucleotides: 12. Germline V gene lookup returns CDR1 SEHNR and CDR2 FQNEAQ (reference sequence). The CDR3 contains 16 residues. CDR3 protein: CASSLGGGEGASGYTF. CDR3 coding DNA: TGTGCCAGCAGCTTAGGCGGGGGTGAGGGGGCCTCTGGCTACACCTTC.

CDR3 bases: TGTGCCAGCAGGTCATGGACAGGACTCACAGATACGCAGTATTTT. As protein: CASRSWTGLTDTQYF. V and J are TRBV6-1 and TRBJ2-3; 7 nucleotides match TRBD1. The germline gives CDR1 MNHNS, CDR2 SASEGT. V gave up 6 bases and J gave up 2 bases; unmatched junction bases: 8. The length of the CDR3 is 15 residues.

J is TRBJ1-5 and V is TRBV19; 7 nucleotides align to TRBD1. The germline V gene encodes CDR1 LNHDA and CDR2 SQIVND (reference sequence). The CDR3 sequence is 16 residues long. The V segment lost 6 bases and the J segment 1 base; nucleotides outside the gene matches: 9. The chain's CDR3 is CASRPTGTVSNQPQHF. The CDR3 DNA reads as TGTGCCAGTAGGCCAACAGGGACAGTGAGCAATCAGCCCCAGCATTTT.

The chain uses TRBV6-5 and TRBJ2-5; the match to TRBD2 covers 10 bases. The germline V gene encodes CDR1 MNHEY and CDR2 SVGAGI. V lost 4 bases, J lost 4 bases, and 3 bases stayed unmatched. The CDR3 is 14 amino acids. The CDR3 spells CASSWSSGRETQYF. The DNA for the CDR3 is TGTGCCAGCAGTTGGTCTAGCGGGAGAGAGACCCAGTACTTC.